Listed here are 31 T cell receptor beta chains from one sample, sequenced in a study of early T cells in non-severe SARS-CoV-2 infection. TCRdb re-called the 5' RACE reads with MiXCR, one entry per CDR3 protein. The sample has tens of thousands of distinct CDR3 sequences, roughly a tenth seen once. This sample comprised whole blood, obtained at baseline. These receptors all come from an adult who was a healthcare worker with PCR-confirmed SARS-CoV-2 infection or an uninfected control (not recorded which).

This clonotype was counted many times. The CDR3 sequence: CASSLLLGPLHF. The CDR3 DNA follows: TGTGCCAGCAGCCTTCTACTGGGACCCCTCCACTTT. The chain links TRBV7-2 to TRBJ1-6; D not resolved. This CDR3 contains 12 residues. Germline lookup yields CDR1 SGHTA and CDR2 FQGNSA. V was cut by 5 bases and J by 12 bases, with 11 bases left in between.

This clonotype has a count of ten or more. The genes are TRBV7-9 and TRBJ1-2, with unresolved D. V was shortened by 1 base and J by 5 bases, with 2 bases between the two germline ends. Germline CDR1 SEHNR, CDR2 FQNEAQ (reference sequence). The length of the CDR3 is 11 residues. The CDR3 loop is CASSLEYGYTF. The CDR3 coding sequence is TGTGCCAGCAGCTTAGAGTATGGCTACACCTTC.

V is TRBV5-4 and J is TRBJ1-1; D is undetermined. This CDR3 has 14 amino acids. In germline, CDR1 is SGHNT, CDR2 YYREEE (reference sequence). Between the trimmed V and J ends, which lost 2 bases and 7 bases, there was a span of 15 bases. The CDR3: CASSFQESLNEAFF. DNA for the CDR3: TGTGCCAGCAGCTTTCAGGAGTCCCTTAATGAAGCTTTCTTT.

This clonotype was found many times. The J gene is TRBJ2-2, the V gene TRBV10-1; D ambiguous. Germline CDR1 is WNHNN and CDR2 is SYGVQD (reference sequence). The CDR3 is 15 amino acids. The V end lost 6 bases, the J end lost 6 bases, and 17 bases lay between the germline ends. The CDR3 sequence is CASSHSFPMAGELFF. CDR3 sequence (DNA): TGCGCCAGCAGCCATTCGTTCCCCATGGCCGGGGAGCTGTTTTTT.

This clonotype has more than one count but fewer than ten. The chain is built from TRBV20-1 and TRBJ2-1, with 12 bases lining up with TRBD2. The CDR3 spans 14 residues. The germline gives CDR1 DFQATT, CDR2 SNEGSKA (reference sequence). V lost 5 bases, J lost 4 bases, and 3 bases stayed unmatched. CDR3 region: CSAASGGDYNEQFF. The CDR3 nucleotides are TGCAGTGCTGCTAGCGGGGGGGATTACAATGAGCAGTTCTTC.

The V and J genes are TRBV7-9 and TRBJ1-5; D is unresolved. Trimming took 5 bases from V and 16 from J, leaving 6 bases between them. From germline, CDR1 is SEHNR and CDR2 FQNEAQ (reference sequence). This CDR3 has 8 amino acids. The CDR3 sequence is CASSEDHF. The CDR3 nucleotides are TGTGCCAGCAGCGAGGACCATTTT.

This clonotype has just a few counts. J is TRBJ2-5 and V is TRBV3-1; D might be TRBD2 (6 bases). Trimming took off 0 bases at V and 9 bases at J, with 23 bases between the two ends. The CDR3 runs to 17 residues. Germline assignment: CDR1 LGHDT and CDR2 YNNKEL (reference sequence). DNA of the CDR3: TGTGCCAGCAGCCAAGATGTATACCGACTCACCACGGGGGCCCAGTACTTC. It yields the protein CASSQDVYRLTTGAQYF.

The genes are TRBV7-3 and TRBJ2-6; 12 nucleotides line up with TRBD1. V trimming: 5 bases; J trimming: 0 bases; junction bases outside the gene matches: 2. The germline gives CDR1 SGHTA, CDR2 FQGTGA. CDR3 length equals 17 residues. The DNA for the CDR3 is TGTGCCAGCAGCGGGACAGGGGGCCTCTCTGGGGCCAACGTCCTGACTTTC. Its protein is CASSGTGGLSGANVLTF.

CDR3 region: CASSGGGGYTF. The CDR3 nucleotides are TGCGCCAGCAGCGGTGGAGGAGGCTACACCTTC. The chain combines TRBV5-1 with TRBJ1-2, with no clear D. Germline V gene lookup returns CDR1 SGHRS and CDR2 YFSETQ. The CDR3 has 11 amino acids. Between the trimmed V and J ends, which lost 4 bases and 8 bases, there was a span of 9 bases.

The CDR3 bases are TGTGCCAGCAGCTTAGAGCAGTTCGCGGAAAAACTGTTTTTT. Translated, it gives CASSLEQFAEKLFF. The chain employs TRBV7-2 and TRBJ1-4, with D unclear. The CDR3 is 14 amino acids. The ends were cut back, 1 base at V and 8 bases at J, with 11 bases in the middle. Germline lookup yields CDR1 SGHTA and CDR2 FQGNSA.

This clonotype was observed a few times. A much larger clone lies a single base off, so this may be a read error. Here the CDR3 DNA reads TGTGCCAGCAGCTTCTGCACCGAGCCAGATACGCAGTATTTT. Its protein is CASSFCTEPDTQYF. The chain employs TRBV7-9 and TRBJ2-3; D uncertain. Germline lookup yields CDR1 SEHNR and CDR2 FQNEAQ (reference sequence). The CDR3 loop spans 14 amino acids. V lost 3 bases to trimming and J lost 4 bases, with 11 bases between them.

The chain couples TRBV6-1 to TRBJ1-3; tentative D call: TRBD1 (5 bases). CDR1 and CDR2 (germline): MNHNS, SASEGT. V was clipped by 8 bases and J by 0 bases, with 11 bases between them. This CDR3 spans 14 amino acids. The CDR3 region has the DNA TGTGCCAGCGGGGGTTTTGGCTCTGGAAACACCATATATTTT. Its protein product is CASGGFGSGNTIYF.

This clonotype was seen more than once but under ten times. The rearrangement joins TRBV2 to TRBJ1-2; no reliable D call. Germline CDR1 and CDR2: SNHLY and FYNNEI. The CDR3 spans 13 residues. The V end was cut by 1 base, the J end by 2 bases, with 5 bases between. The CDR3 DNA reads TGTGCCAGCAGTGAAGGACGGAACTATGGCTACACCTTC. Its translation: CASSEGRNYGYTF.

This clonotype was picked up many times. J is TRBJ1-2 and V is TRBV6-2 or TRBV6-3; 11 bases are a match to TRBD1. V gave up 7 bases and J gave up 4 bases; unmatched junction bases: 2. Germline V gene data show CDR1 as MNHEY and CDR2 as SVGEGT. This CDR3 is 13 amino acids long. The CDR3 sequence is CASKDRGLYGYTF. The CDR3 coding sequence is TGTGCCAGCAAGGACAGGGGGCTCTATGGCTACACCTTC.

This clonotype was detected ten times or more. The chain employs TRBV5-4 and TRBJ1-1; 7 bases fit TRBD1. V lost 0 bases to trimming and J lost 5 bases; unmatched junction nucleotides: 4. This CDR3 comprises 14 residues. Germline V gene data show CDR1 as SGHNT and CDR2 as YYREEE (reference sequence). The CDR3 sequence is CASSLGGGRTEAFF. The DNA for the CDR3 is TGTGCCAGCAGCTTGGGAGGGGGCCGTACTGAAGCTTTCTTT. Combining the CDR3 with reference TRBV5-4 and TRBJ1-1 gives the whole variable domain ETGVTQSPTHLIKTRGQQVTLRCSSQSGHNTVSWYQQALGQGPQFIFQYYREEENGRGNFPPRFSGLQFPNYSSELNVNALELDDSALYLCASSLGGGRTEAFFGQGTRLTVV.

This clonotype was observed at least ten times. The V call is TRBV12-5, the J call TRBJ1-1, with D uncertain. CDR3 length: 12 amino acids. Looked up from germline, CDR1 is LGHNT and CDR2 is FRNRAP. Trimming removed 1 base at V and 1 base at J, with 1 base between. The CDR3, as DNA: TGTGCTAGTGGTTTGGAGAACACTGAAGCTTTCTTT. Encoded protein: CASGLENTEAFF.

The chain joins TRBV5-1 to TRBJ1-4, with 8 bases fitting TRBD1. CDR1 is SGHRS and CDR2 is YFSETQ in the germline V gene. This CDR3 comprises 17 residues. V shed 1 base and J 3 bases; nucleotides not matched to a gene: 8. The CDR3, as DNA: TGCGCCAGCAGCTTGACCGGGACAGGTAGCGCTAATGAAAAACTGTTTTTT. Its protein product is CASSLTGTGSANEKLFF.

This clonotype was seen a few times. This sequence joins TRBV5-6 and TRBJ2-7; D call uncertain. Trimming left V 4 bases short and J 3 bases short, with 11 bases between. CDR3 size: 13 residues. Germline assignment: CDR1 SGHDT and CDR2 YYEEEE. DNA for the CDR3: TGTGCCAGCAGCACAAGCCCCCACTACGAGCAGTACTTC. Translated: CASSTSPHYEQYF.

The gene calls are TRBV4-1 and TRBJ2-2; TRBD2 agrees at 9 bases. With 1 base clipped from V and 6 bases from J, the junction kept 9 bases outside the gene matches. CDR3 length: 17 amino acids. CDR1 is MGHRA, CDR2 YSYEKL, per germline. The DNA of the CDR3 is TGCGCCAGCAGCCAAGGTCCGGCGGGGGGGCTTCCCGGGGAGCTGTTTTTT. Translation: CASSQGPAGGLPGELFF.

There are many counts of this clonotype. The chain is built from TRBV29-1 and TRBJ2-1; D unclear. The CDR3 runs 11 residues. CDR1 SQVTM and CDR2 ANQGSEA come from the germline V gene. With 4 bases removed from V and 7 bases from J, the gap between germline ends came to 8 bases. Written as DNA, the CDR3 is TGCAGCGTTGGTTCCGGTAATGAGCAGTTCTTC. It yields the protein CSVGSGNEQFF.

The chain links TRBV9 to TRBJ2-3; 8 positions agree with TRBD2. The CDR3 runs 17 residues. Germline CDR1 is SGDLS and CDR2 is YYNGEE. V gave up 0 bases and J gave up 5 bases; unmatched junction bases: 11. This chain's CDR3 is CASSVDGSGGPGDTQYF. The CDR3 nucleotides read TGTGCCAGCAGCGTAGACGGGTCGGGGGGGCCCGGAGATACGCAGTATTTT.

The CDR3 nucleotides are TGCAGCGTAACCGGGACAGGGAGGGGTAGCTATGGCTACACCTTC. As protein: CSVTGTGRGSYGYTF. J is TRBJ1-2 and V is TRBV29-1; 9 bases agree with TRBD1. V shed 6 bases, J shed 4 bases, and the junction held 12 bases outside the gene matches. Germline-derived CDR1 and CDR2 are SQVTM and ANQGSEA. The CDR3 has 15 residues.

The V call is TRBV29-1, the J call TRBJ2-1; D is ambiguous. The germline gives CDR1 SQVTM, CDR2 ANQGSEA. CDR3 length: 11 residues. The CDR3 spells CSGSEYNEQFF. The CDR3 coding sequence is TGCTCCGGGTCGGAGTACAATGAGCAGTTCTTC.

The sample holds a few counts of this clonotype. V gene TRBV12-3 or TRBV12-4 combines with J gene TRBJ2-3; TRBD2 is a possible D gene (6 bases). Trimming left V 3 bases short and J 4 bases short, with 14 bases between. The CDR3 covers 15 residues. The CDR3 here is CASSLVAGSADTQYF. The CDR3 DNA reads as TGTGCCAGCAGTTTGGTGGCGGGGTCCGCAGATACGCAGTATTTT.

CDR3 loop: CAISADGTGAKNIQYF. CDR3 sequence (DNA): TGTGCCATCAGTGCGGATGGGACAGGGGCTAAAAACATTCAGTACTTC. The chain carries TRBV10-3 and TRBJ2-4; 10 bases map to TRBD1. The CDR3 is made up of 16 amino acids. CDR1 and CDR2 (germline): ENHRY, SYGVKD. V shed 4 bases and J 4 bases; nucleotides not matched to a gene: 7.

The chain has TRBV7-9 and TRBJ2-3; 10 nucleotides agree with TRBD2. Germline trimming cut 7 bases from V and 3 bases from J; bases unmatched to any gene: 4. The CDR3 totals 14 residues. Germline V gives CDR1 SEHNR, CDR2 FQNEAQ (reference sequence). The CDR3: CASTGTSATDTQYF. The CDR3 DNA is TGTGCCAGCACCGGGACTAGCGCAACAGATACGCAGTATTTT.

The sample holds a few counts of this clonotype. The rearrangement links TRBV7-6 to TRBJ2-5; D may be TRBD2 (6 bases). CDR1 and CDR2 (germline): SGHVS, FNYEAQ. The CDR3 runs 13 residues. The germline V and J ends were trimmed by 4 bases and 0 bases, with 6 bases remaining between them. CDR3 DNA sequence: TGTGCCAGCAGCTGGGACTACCAAGAGACCCAGTACTTC. It specifies CASSWDYQETQYF.

This clonotype was seen a handful of times. The gene calls are TRBV27 and TRBJ1-2; tentatively, D is TRBD1 (5 bases). The CDR3 is 12 amino acids. The germline V gene encodes CDR1 MNHEY and CDR2 SMNVEV (reference sequence). The germline V and J ends were trimmed by 5 bases and 5 bases, with 9 bases remaining between them. The CDR3 is CASSDRGYGYTF. The CDR3 nucleotides are TGTGCCAGCAGTGACAGAGGTTATGGCTACACCTTC.

V and J are TRBV28 and TRBJ2-1, with 10 nucleotides matching TRBD1. Trimming removed 5 bases from V and 7 bases from J; junction bases left unmatched: 5. Looked up from germline, CDR1 is MDHEN and CDR2 is SYDVKM. The CDR3 extends over 14 amino acids. DNA of the CDR3: TGTGCCAGCAGTGGACAGGGGGTTGCAAATGAGCAGTTCTTC. Amino acid sequence: CASSGQGVANEQFF.

In regard to this clonotype: The CDR3 does not end in the conserved phenylalanine or tryptophan, so this is likely a read error. V and J are TRBV7-2 and TRBJ1-2, with 8 bases lining up with TRBD1. The trim removed 5 bases at V and 2 bases at J, leaving 4 bases unmatched. The CDR3 sequence is 14 residues long. The germline V gene has CDR1 SGHTA and CDR2 FQGNSA. The CDR3 loop is CASSEQGDNYGYTS. CDR3 in DNA: TGTGCCAGCAGCGAACAGGGGGACAACTATGGCTACACCTCC.

There are many counts of this clonotype. V gene TRBV10-2 combines with J gene TRBJ2-1; no reliable D call. Germline lookup yields CDR1 WSHSY and CDR2 SAAADI. The V gene lost 7 bases and the J gene lost 7 bases, with 8 bases spanning the gap. This CDR3 contains 11 residues. The CDR3 reads CASKSGNEQFF. The CDR3 region has the DNA TGCGCCAGCAAATCTGGTAATGAGCAGTTCTTC.